The table lists the clone carrying this T cell receptor (beta chain) with a few counts. Its antigen is unidentified. MiXCR, run by TCRdb on the 5' RACE reads, gives a single entry per CDR3 protein. This sample carries 45,000 to 55,000 distinct CDR3 sequences, approximately 23% of them seen once, and the ten largest clones take 2.5% to 4%. Study outcomes and limitations: Tumor Treg TCRs overlapped most with tumor naive CD4+ cells. Tumor memory CD4+ T cell TCR gene usage clustered with blood and lymph node memory CD4+ cells and lymph node naive CD4+ cells.

This CDR3 contains 14 residues. With 10 bases removed from V and 0 bases from J, the gap between germline ends came to 15 bases. Germline V gene lookup returns CDR1 SEHNR and CDR2 FQNEAQ (reference sequence). The chain joins TRBV7-9 to TRBJ1-2; unclear D gene. The sequence derives from a female donor with breast cancer. The sequenced material came from tumor-infiltrating naive CD4+ T cells sorted from the breast tumor. Documented subset: naive CD4+ T cells, CD4+CD45RA+CD25-. CDR3 in amino acids: CATATPGANYGYTF. The CDR3 nucleotides are TGTGCCACAGCCACCCCGGGAGCTAACTATGGCTACACCTTC.